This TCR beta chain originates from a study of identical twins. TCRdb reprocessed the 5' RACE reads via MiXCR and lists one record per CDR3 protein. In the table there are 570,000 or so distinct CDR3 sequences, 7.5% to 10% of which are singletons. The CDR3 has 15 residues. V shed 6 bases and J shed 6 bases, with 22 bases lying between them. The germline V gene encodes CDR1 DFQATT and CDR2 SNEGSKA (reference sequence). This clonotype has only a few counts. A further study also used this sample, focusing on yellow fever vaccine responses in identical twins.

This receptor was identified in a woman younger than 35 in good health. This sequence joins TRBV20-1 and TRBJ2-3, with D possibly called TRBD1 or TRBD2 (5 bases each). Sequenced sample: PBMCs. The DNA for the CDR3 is TGCAGTGCCCCAGGTTGGGTAGCGACAGTGGATACGCAGTATTTT. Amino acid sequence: CSAPGWVATVDTQYF.